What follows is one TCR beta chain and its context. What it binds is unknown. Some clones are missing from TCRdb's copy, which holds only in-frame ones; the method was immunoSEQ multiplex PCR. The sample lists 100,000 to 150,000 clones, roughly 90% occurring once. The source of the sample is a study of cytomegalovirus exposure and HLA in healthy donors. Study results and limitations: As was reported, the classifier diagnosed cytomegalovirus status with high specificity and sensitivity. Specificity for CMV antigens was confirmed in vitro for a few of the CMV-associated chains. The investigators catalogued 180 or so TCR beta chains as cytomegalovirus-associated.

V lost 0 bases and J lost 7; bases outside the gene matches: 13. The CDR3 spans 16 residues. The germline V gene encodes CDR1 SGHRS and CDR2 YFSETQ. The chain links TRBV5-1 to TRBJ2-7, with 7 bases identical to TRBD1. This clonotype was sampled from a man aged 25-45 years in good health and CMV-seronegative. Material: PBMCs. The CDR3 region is CASSLAGLKGASEQYF. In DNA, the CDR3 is TGCGCCAGCAGCTTGGCCGGATTGAAGGGGGCGAGTGAGCAGTACTTC.